The present TCR beta chain was sequenced within a study of blood T cell repertoires in COVID-19. Overall study context: PBMCs, B-cell-depleted T cells, or T cells provided the cDNA or gDNA that made up the material.

It was during active infection that Seattle patients were enrolled and then longitudinally followed. V gave up 4 bases and J gave up 2 bases, with 12 bases separating them. Germline loops: CDR1 SGHNT, CDR2 YYREEE (reference sequence). CDR3 length equals 14 residues. TCRdb's table, derived via immunoSEQ multiplex PCR, lists solely in-frame clones and lacks some. This sample carries 300,000 to 400,000 clones, around 89% of them seen once, and the ten largest clones take approximately 1.8%. The chain couples TRBV5-4 to TRBJ1-1, with no clear D. The specimen was peripheral blood. The sequence was obtained from a woman under 40 with COVID-19, enrolled during active disease. The CDR3 nucleotides read TGTGCCAGCAGCAGCGGCCTTCAAAACACTGAAGCTTTCTTT. Its translation: CASSSGLQNTEAFF.